Following are 21 T cell receptor beta chains from one sample sequenced in a study of blood T cell repertoires in COVID-19. TCRdb's copy holds only in-frame clones and misses some; the assay was immunoSEQ multiplex PCR. The repertoire has around 380,000 clones, 80% to 90% of them found once; the top ten carry around 1.3%. Sequenced: PBMCs or T cells enriched from blood (not recorded which). These receptors came from a man aged 30 to 45 who had recovered from COVID-19.

The V call is TRBV10-3, the J call TRBJ1-2; 9 bases are shared with TRBD1. The CDR3 totals 15 residues. Germline values: CDR1 ENHRY, CDR2 SYGVKD. With V trimmed by 2 bases and J by 2 bases, 3 bases remained unmatched. The CDR3 region has the DNA TGTGCCATCAGTGAGAGAGGACAGGGGAACTATGGCTACACCTTC. It yields the protein CAISERGQGNYGYTF.

The chain employs TRBV18 and TRBJ2-7; tentative D call: TRBD2 (6 bases). This CDR3 region has 14 residues. The V and J ends lost 2 bases and 2 bases respectively, with 10 bases between them. Per the germline V gene, CDR1 is KGHSH and CDR2 is LQKENI. CDR3 in amino acids: CASSPSGQTYEQYF. The CDR3 DNA sequence: TGTGCCAGCTCACCAAGCGGGCAGACCTACGAGCAGTACTTC.

The chain combines TRBV10-2 with TRBJ2-3, with TRBD2 as a possible D gene (6 bases). CDR1 and CDR2 (germline): WSHSY, SAAADI. Trimming pared 3 bases from V and 5 bases from J, leaving 12 bases between. The CDR3 runs 14 residues. The CDR3 region is CASSDGIGGDTQYF. CDR3 sequence (DNA): TGCGCCAGCAGTGACGGTATCGGGGGAGATACGCAGTATTTT.

The rearrangement links TRBV7-8 to TRBJ2-2; D is unclear. V gave up 3 bases and J gave up 5 bases, with 4 bases separating them. In germline, CDR1 is SGHVS, CDR2 FQNEAQ. This CDR3 comprises 12 residues. The CDR3 DNA sequence: TGTGCCAGCAGCTTTCCGACCGGGGAGCTGTTTTTT. Protein sequence: CASSFPTGELFF.

The CDR3 nucleotides read TGTGCCAGCAGCTTAGTGGGGGCAGTCGAGACCCAGTACTTC. This gives the protein CASSLVGAVETQYF. This chain joins TRBV7-9 and TRBJ2-5; a possible D gene is TRBD1 (6 bases). Germline V gene data show CDR1 as SEHNR and CDR2 as FQNEAQ (reference sequence). V lost 1 base to trimming and J lost 5 bases, with 11 bases between them. CDR3 length equals 14 residues.

The chain employs TRBV6-5 and TRBJ1-3; no clear D. This CDR3 spans 13 amino acids. Trimming took off 7 bases at V and 5 bases at J, with 12 bases between the two ends. CDR1 and CDR2 from the germline V gene are MNHEY and SVGAGI. CDR3 in amino acids: CASIPEARNTIYF. For the CDR3, the DNA is TGTGCCAGCATCCCCGAGGCGAGAAACACCATATATTTT.

Here the CDR3 reads CASSPRGTEAFF. The CDR3 DNA sequence: TGTGCCAGCAGCCCCAGGGGCACTGAAGCTTTCTTT. V gene TRBV12-3 or TRBV12-4 combines with J gene TRBJ1-1; D may be TRBD1 (6 bases). The CDR3 consists of 12 residues. V was clipped by 6 bases and J by 4 bases, with 9 bases between them.

This chain links TRBV7-9 with TRBJ2-3; 7 bases are shared with TRBD1. The J segment lost 1 base and the V segment lost 5 bases, leaving 3 bases of the junction unmatched. This CDR3 is 14 amino acids long. Germline V gene sequence: CDR1 SEHNR, CDR2 FQNEAQ (reference sequence). CDR3 DNA: TGTGCCAGCAGCCAAGACAGGGGCACAGATACGCAGTATTTT. It encodes CASSQDRGTDTQYF.

This chain joins TRBV7-9 and TRBJ2-2, with D possibly TRBD2 on 5 matching bases. Deletions cut 3 bases from V and 5 bases from J, with 10 bases between. The CDR3 runs 14 residues. Germline CDR1 and CDR2: SEHNR and FQNEAQ (reference sequence). The CDR3 reads CASSFRRVTGELFF. The CDR3 nucleotides read TGTGCCAGCAGCTTTCGGCGGGTAACCGGGGAGCTGTTTTTT.

The chain combines TRBV6-4 with TRBJ1-2; tentatively, D is TRBD1 (5 bases). Germline V gene data show CDR1 as MRHNA and CDR2 as SNTAGT. The CDR3 loop spans 14 amino acids. V gave up 5 bases and J gave up 4 bases, with 14 bases separating them. The CDR3 nucleotides read TGTGCCAGCAGTCCGGGACTCAGCTCCTATGGCTACACCTTC. Translation gives CASSPGLSSYGYTF.

As for this clone: Other DNA sequences in this sample translate to the same CDR3. The chain links TRBV4-1 to TRBJ1-2; D is possibly TRBD1 (5 bases). This CDR3 has 13 amino acids. Per the germline V gene, CDR1 is MGHRA and CDR2 is YSYEKL. Trimming took off 3 bases at V and 2 bases at J, with 7 bases between the two ends. This CDR3 is CASSQQGNYGYTF. The CDR3 bases are TGCGCCAGCAGCCAGCAGGGCAACTATGGCTACACCTTC.

The chain combines TRBV4-3 with TRBJ2-6; no firm D call. Between the trimmed V and J ends, which lost 4 bases and 4 bases, there was a span of 8 bases. The CDR3 is 14 amino acids. The germline V gene has CDR1 LGHNA and CDR2 YSLEER. The CDR3 here is CASSLTGGANVLTF. CDR3 nucleotides: TGCGCCAGCAGCCTAACCGGGGGGGCCAACGTCCTGACTTTC.

The rearrangement uses TRBV5-1 and TRBJ2-5, with D maybe TRBD2 (6 bases). Germline CDR1 and CDR2: SGHRS and YFSETQ. This CDR3 is 14 amino acids long. V dropped 4 bases and J dropped 5 bases, with 15 bases sitting between them. The CDR3 coding sequence is TGCGCCAGCAGCCGTGTGGGGGGTCAGGAGACCCAGTACTTC. Amino acid sequence: CASSRVGGQETQYF.

The J gene is TRBJ2-3, the V gene TRBV6-6; 9 bases map to TRBD2. Germline CDR1 reads MNHNY; CDR2 reads SVGAGI (reference sequence). This CDR3 contains 16 residues. The V and J ends lost 6 bases and 7 bases, in that order; junction bases with no gene match: 14. For the CDR3, the DNA is TGTGCCAGCAGCCCTATAGCGGGGGCCTCCGTGTATACGCAGTATTTT. As protein: CASSPIAGASVYTQYF.

This chain links TRBV5-4 with TRBJ1-1; D unresolved. Deletions cut 0 bases from V and 1 base from J, with 7 bases between. Germline CDR1 SGHNT, CDR2 YYREEE (reference sequence). The CDR3 is 14 residues long. CDR3 protein: CASSLDAGNTEAFF. The DNA of the CDR3 is TGTGCCAGCAGCTTGGACGCCGGGAACACTGAAGCTTTCTTT. The whole variable domain, remainder taken from reference TRBV5-4 and TRBJ1-1, is ETGVTQSPTHLIKTRGQQVTLRCSSQSGHNTVSWYQQALGQGPQFIFQYYREEENGRGNFPPRFSGLQFPNYSSELNVNALELDDSALYLCASSLDAGNTEAFFGQGTRLTVV.

This chain joins TRBV18 and TRBJ1-4; 7 bases match TRBD1. Per the germline V gene, CDR1 is KGHSH and CDR2 is LQKENI. With V trimmed by 2 bases and J by 5 bases, 8 bases remained unmatched. This CDR3 is 16 amino acids long. The CDR3 nucleotides are TGTGCCAGCTCACCAAATGCCCAGACAGGGAATGAAAAACTGTTTTTT. Its protein is CASSPNAQTGNEKLFF.

This rearrangement joins TRBV7-2 to TRBJ2-7; possibly TRBD2 for D (6 bases). CDR3 length: 14 amino acids. Germline V gives CDR1 SGHTA, CDR2 FQGNSA. V gave up 5 bases and J gave up 3 bases, with 14 bases separating them. The CDR3 DNA reads TGTGCCAGCAGCCCCGGGGGTTTCCTCTACGAGCAGTACTTC. It specifies CASSPGGFLYEQYF.

The chain links TRBV5-1 to TRBJ2-7, with D maybe TRBD1 (5 bases). Deletions cut 3 bases from V and 4 bases from J, with 8 bases between. The CDR3 sequence is 12 residues long. Germline CDR1 and CDR2: SGHRS and YFSETQ. CDR3 sequence (DNA): TGCGCCAGCAGCTCGGACACGTACGAGCAGTACTTC. It translates to CASSSDTYEQYF.

The DNA of the CDR3 is TGTGCCAGCAGCCGACGGGACAGGGGGACCTATGGCTACACCTTC. Translation gives CASSRRDRGTYGYTF. This chain connects TRBV5-6 to TRBJ1-2; 11 nucleotides line up with TRBD1. V shed 4 bases and J 4 bases; nucleotides not matched to a gene: 6. CDR1 is SGHDT and CDR2 is YYEEEE in the germline V gene. This CDR3 is built from 15 residues.

The chain uses TRBV4-3 and TRBJ2-5; D possibly corresponds to TRBD1 (6 bases). The CDR3 is 15 residues long. The germline V gene has CDR1 LGHNA and CDR2 YSLEER. Deletions cut 0 bases from V and 2 bases from J, with 10 bases between. CDR3 amino acids: CASSQDPQGQETQYF. The CDR3 coding sequence is TGCGCCAGCAGCCAAGATCCACAGGGTCAAGAGACCCAGTACTTC.

This clone has just a few counts. CDR3 sequence (DNA): TGTGCCAGCAGCCAACGAACAGGGGGCAGAAACACCATATATTTT. Translated, it gives CASSQRTGGRNTIYF. The V call is TRBV3-1 (or the pseudogene TRBV3-2), the J call TRBJ1-3; 9 nucleotides match TRBD1. Losses at the gene ends were 2 bases for V and 5 bases for J; bases not matched to a gene: 4. CDR1 is LGHDT and CDR2 is YNNKEL in the germline V gene (reference sequence). CDR3 size: 15 residues.